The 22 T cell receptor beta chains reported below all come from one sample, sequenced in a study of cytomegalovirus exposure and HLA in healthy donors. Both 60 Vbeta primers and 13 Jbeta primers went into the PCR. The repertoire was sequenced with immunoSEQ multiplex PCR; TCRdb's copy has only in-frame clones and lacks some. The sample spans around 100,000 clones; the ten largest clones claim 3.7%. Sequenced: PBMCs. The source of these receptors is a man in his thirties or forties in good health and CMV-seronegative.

CDR3 in amino acids: CASSLEAGRGYGYTF. The CDR3 nucleotides are TGTGCCAGCAGCTTAGAGGCGGGCCGTGGCTATGGCTACACCTTC. The J gene is TRBJ1-2, the V gene TRBV7-2; D is uncertain. The CDR3 length is 15 residues. The germline CDR1 and CDR2 sequences are SGHTA and FQGNSA. The V end lost 1 base, the J end lost 4 bases, and 13 bases lay between the germline ends.

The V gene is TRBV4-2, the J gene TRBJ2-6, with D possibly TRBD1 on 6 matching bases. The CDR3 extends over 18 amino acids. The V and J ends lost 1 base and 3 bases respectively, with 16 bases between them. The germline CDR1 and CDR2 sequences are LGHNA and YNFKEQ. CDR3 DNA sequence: TGTGCCAGCAGCCAAGGCCCCAGAGGGGGTTATGGGGCCAACGTCCTGACTTTC. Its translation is CASSQGPRGGYGANVLTF.

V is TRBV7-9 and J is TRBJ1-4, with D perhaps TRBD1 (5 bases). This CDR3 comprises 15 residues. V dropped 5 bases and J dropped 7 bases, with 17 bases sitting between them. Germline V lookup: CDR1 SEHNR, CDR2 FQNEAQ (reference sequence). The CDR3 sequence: CASSLAAQGGEKLFF. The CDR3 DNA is TGTGCCAGCAGCCTTGCCGCGCAGGGCGGTGAAAAACTGTTTTTT.

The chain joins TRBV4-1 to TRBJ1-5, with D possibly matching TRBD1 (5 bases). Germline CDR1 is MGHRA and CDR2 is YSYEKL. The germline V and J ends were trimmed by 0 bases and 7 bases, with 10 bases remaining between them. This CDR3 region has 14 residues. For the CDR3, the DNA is TGCGCCAGCAGCCAAGATCTAGGGGTCCAGCCCCAGCATTTT. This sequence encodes CASSQDLGVQPQHF.

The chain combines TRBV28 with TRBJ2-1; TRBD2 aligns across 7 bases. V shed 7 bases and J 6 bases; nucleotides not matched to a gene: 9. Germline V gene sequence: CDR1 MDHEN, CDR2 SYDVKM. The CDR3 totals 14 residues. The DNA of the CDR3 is TGTGCCAGCATCTTCTCTGGGAGGGGCAATGAGCAGTTCTTC. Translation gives CASIFSGRGNEQFF.

As DNA, the CDR3 is TGTGCCAGCAGCGTAACAACGAACACTGAAGCTTTCTTT. This translates into CASSVTTNTEAFF. V and J are TRBV7-9 and TRBJ1-1; no reliable D call. With 5 bases removed from V and 1 base from J, the gap between germline ends came to 8 bases. The CDR3 has 13 residues. The V gene's germline CDR1 is SEHNR and CDR2 FQNEAQ (reference sequence). Based on the CDR3 plus reference TRBV7-9 and TRBJ1-1, the full variable domain is DTGVSQNPRHKITKRGQNVTFRCDPISEHNRLYWYRQTLGQGPEFLTYFQNEAQLEKSRLLSDRFSAERPKGSFSTLEIQRTEQGDSAMYLCASSVTTNTEAFFGQGTRLTVV.

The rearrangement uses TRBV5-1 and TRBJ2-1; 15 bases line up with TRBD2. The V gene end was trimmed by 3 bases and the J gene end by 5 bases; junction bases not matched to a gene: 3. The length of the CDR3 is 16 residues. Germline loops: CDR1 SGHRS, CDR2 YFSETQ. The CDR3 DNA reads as TGCGCCAGCAGCTCCGGGACTAGCGGGGGGCACAATGAGCAGTTCTTC. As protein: CASSSGTSGGHNEQFF.

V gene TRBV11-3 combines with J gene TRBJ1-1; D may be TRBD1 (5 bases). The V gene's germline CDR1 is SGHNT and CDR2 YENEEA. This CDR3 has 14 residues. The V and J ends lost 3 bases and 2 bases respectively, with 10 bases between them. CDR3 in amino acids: CASSFSQGNTEAFF. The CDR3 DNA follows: TGTGCCAGCAGCTTCAGTCAGGGAAACACTGAAGCTTTCTTT.

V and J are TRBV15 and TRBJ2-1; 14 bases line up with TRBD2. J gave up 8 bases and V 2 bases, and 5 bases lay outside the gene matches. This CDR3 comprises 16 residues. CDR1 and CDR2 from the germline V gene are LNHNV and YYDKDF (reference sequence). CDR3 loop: CATSRPTSGGADEQFF. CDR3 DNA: TGTGCCACCAGCAGACCGACTAGCGGGGGGGCCGATGAGCAGTTCTTC.

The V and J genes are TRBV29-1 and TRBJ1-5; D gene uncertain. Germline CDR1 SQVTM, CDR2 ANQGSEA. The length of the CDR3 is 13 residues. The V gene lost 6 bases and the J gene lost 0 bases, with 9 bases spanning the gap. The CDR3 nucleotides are TGCAGCGTGGTAGAAGATAGCAATCAGCCCCAGCATTTT. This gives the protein CSVVEDSNQPQHF.

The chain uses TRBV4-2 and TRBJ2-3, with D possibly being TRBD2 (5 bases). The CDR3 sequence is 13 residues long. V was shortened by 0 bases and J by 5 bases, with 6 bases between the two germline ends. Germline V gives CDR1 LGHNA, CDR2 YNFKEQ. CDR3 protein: CASSQDAGDTQYF. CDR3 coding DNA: TGTGCCAGCAGCCAAGACGCGGGAGATACGCAGTATTTT.

CDR3 DNA sequence: TGTGCCAGCAGCCGAGGGGACAGGGGGACGTATCAGCCCCAGCATTTT. Translation: CASSRGDRGTYQPQHF. This rearrangement joins TRBV27 to TRBJ1-5, with 11 bases aligning to TRBD1. The CDR3 covers 16 residues. The germline V gene has CDR1 MNHEY and CDR2 SMNVEV (reference sequence). V shed 6 bases and J 5 bases; nucleotides not matched to a gene: 9.

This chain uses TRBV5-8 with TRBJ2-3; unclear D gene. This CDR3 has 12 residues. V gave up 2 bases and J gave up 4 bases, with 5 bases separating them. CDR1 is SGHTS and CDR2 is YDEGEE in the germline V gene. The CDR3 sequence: CASSLFSDTQYF. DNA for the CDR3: TGTGCCAGCAGCTTATTCTCAGATACGCAGTATTTT.

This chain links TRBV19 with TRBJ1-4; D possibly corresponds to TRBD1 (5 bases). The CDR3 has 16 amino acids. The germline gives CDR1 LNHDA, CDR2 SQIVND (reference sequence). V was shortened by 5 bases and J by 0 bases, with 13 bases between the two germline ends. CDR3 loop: CASSRQGPTTNEKLFF. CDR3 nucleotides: TGTGCCAGTAGTCGTCAGGGCCCGACAACTAATGAAAAACTGTTTTTT.

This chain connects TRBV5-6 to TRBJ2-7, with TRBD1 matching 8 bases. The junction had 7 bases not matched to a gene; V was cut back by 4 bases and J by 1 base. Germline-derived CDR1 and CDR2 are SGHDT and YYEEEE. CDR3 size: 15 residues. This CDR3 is CASSTGTGDSYEQYF. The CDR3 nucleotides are TGTGCCAGCAGCACCGGGACAGGCGATTCCTACGAGCAGTACTTC. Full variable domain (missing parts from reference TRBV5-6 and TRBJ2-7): DAGVTQSPTHLIKTRGQQVTLRCSPKSGHDTVSWYQQALGQGPQFIFQYYEEEERQRGNFPDRFSGHQFPNYSSELNVNALLLGDSALYLCASSTGTGDSYEQYFGPGTRLTVT.

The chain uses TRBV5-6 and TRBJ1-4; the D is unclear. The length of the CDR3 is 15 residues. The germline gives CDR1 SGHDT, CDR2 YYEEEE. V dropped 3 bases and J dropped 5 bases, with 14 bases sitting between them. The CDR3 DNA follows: TGTGCCAGCAGCTCGGTTAGCAGTCGAAATGAAAAACTGTTTTTT. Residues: CASSSVSSRNEKLFF.

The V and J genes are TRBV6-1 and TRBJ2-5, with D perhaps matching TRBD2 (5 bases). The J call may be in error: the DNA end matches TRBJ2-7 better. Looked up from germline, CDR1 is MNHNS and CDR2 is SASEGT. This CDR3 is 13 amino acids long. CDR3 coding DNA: TGTGCCAGCCTGAAGACATCGGGGAGCGAGCAGTACTTC. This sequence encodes CASLKTSGSEQYF.

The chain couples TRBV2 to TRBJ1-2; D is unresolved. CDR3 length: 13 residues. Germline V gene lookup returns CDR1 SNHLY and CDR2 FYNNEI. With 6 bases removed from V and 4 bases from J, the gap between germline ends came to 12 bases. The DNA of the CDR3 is TGTGCCAGCAGGCTAGACGGGAGCTATGGCTACACCTTC. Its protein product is CASRLDGSYGYTF.

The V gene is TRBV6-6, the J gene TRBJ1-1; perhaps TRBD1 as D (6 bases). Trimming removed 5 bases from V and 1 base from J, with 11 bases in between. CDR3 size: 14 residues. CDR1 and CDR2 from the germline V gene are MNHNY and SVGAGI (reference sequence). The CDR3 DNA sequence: TGTGCCAGCAGTAGCCAGGGACAGAACACTGAAGCTTTCTTT. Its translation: CASSSQGQNTEAFF.

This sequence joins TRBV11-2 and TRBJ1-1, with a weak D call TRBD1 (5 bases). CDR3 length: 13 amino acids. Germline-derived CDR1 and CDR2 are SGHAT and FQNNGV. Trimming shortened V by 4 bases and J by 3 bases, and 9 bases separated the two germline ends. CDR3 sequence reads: CASSWGLDTEAFF. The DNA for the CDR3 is TGTGCCAGCAGCTGGGGCTTGGACACTGAAGCTTTCTTT.

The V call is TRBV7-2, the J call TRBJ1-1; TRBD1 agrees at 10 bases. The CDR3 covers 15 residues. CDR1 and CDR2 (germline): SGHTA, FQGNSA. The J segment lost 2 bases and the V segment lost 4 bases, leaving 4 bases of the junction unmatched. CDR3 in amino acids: CASSSGTGANTEAFF. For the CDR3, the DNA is TGTGCCAGCAGCTCCGGGACAGGGGCTAACACTGAAGCTTTCTTT. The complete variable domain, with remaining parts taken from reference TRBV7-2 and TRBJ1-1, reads GAGVSQSPSNKVTEKGKDVELRCDPISGHTALYWYRQSLGQGLEFLIYFQGNSAPDKSGLPSDRFSAERTGGSVSTLTIQRTQQEDSAVYLCASSSGTGANTEAFFGQGTRLTVV.

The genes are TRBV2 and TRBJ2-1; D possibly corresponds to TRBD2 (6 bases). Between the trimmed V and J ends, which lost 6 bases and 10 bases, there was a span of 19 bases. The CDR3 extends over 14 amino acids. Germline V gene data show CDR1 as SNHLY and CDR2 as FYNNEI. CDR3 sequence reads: CASRELAGPSEQFF. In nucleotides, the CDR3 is TGTGCCAGCAGGGAACTAGCCGGCCCATCGGAGCAGTTCTTC.